The rows below give T cell receptor beta chains drawn from one sample of a study of tumor T cells in aggressive B-cell lymphoma. Assay used: immunoSEQ multiplex PCR; TCRdb lists only in-frame clones, some missing. The table includes 2,500 to 3,500 clones, 87% detected once. Specimen: tumor tissue. These receptors originate from an adult with diffuse large B cell lymphoma. The CDR3 runs from the conserved cysteine through the conserved F or W. The order of the fields is V gene, clone size, D gene, J gene, CDR3 protein, CDR3 DNA. D genes are given only for firm matches. Expanded clones get a size class; other rows say once, few or many, or leave the size out.

v_gene: TRBV6-5; abundance: -; d_gene: -; j_gene: TRBJ2-1; CDR3aa: CASSWSGYSYNEQFF; CDR3nt: TGTGCCAGCAGTTGGTCCGGGTATTCCTACAATGAGCAGTTCTTC
v_gene: TRBV7-6; abundance: -; d_gene: TRBD2; j_gene: TRBJ2-2; CDR3aa: CASSTPSGRLAGELFF; CDR3nt: TGTGCCAGCAGCACCCCTAGCGGGAGGTTGGCCGGGGAGCTGTTTTTT
v_gene: TRBV19; abundance: -; d_gene: TRBD2; j_gene: TRBJ2-7; CDR3aa: CASSIATGFSGIYEQYF; CDR3nt: TGTGCCAGTAGTATAGCTACAGGATTTAGCGGGATCTACGAGCAGTACTTC
v_gene: TRBV5-4; abundance: once; d_gene: -; j_gene: TRBJ1-4; CDR3aa: CASSLDPGEKLFF; CDR3nt: TGTGCCAGCAGCTTGGACCCGGGGGAAAAACTGTTTTTT
v_gene: TRBV7-9; abundance: -; d_gene: TRBD1; j_gene: TRBJ1-1; CDR3aa: CASNRQGERTEAFF; CDR3nt: TGTGCCAGCAATCGACAGGGGGAGAGGACTGAAGCTTTCTTT
v_gene: TRBV5-3; abundance: -; d_gene: TRBD2; j_gene: TRBJ2-1; CDR3aa: CARSWGLAGFPSSYNEQFF; CDR3nt: TGTGCCAGAAGCTGGGGACTAGCGGGATTCCCGAGCTCCTACAATGAGCAGTTCTTC
v_gene: TRBV15; abundance: -; d_gene: -; j_gene: TRBJ2-2; CDR3aa: CATSHPGDTGELFF; CDR3nt: TGTGCCACCAGCCACCCGGGGGACACCGGGGAGCTGTTTTTT
v_gene: TRBV13; abundance: -; d_gene: TRBD2; j_gene: TRBJ2-7; CDR3aa: CASSSGLVDSITRVYF; CDR3nt: TGTGCCAGCAGCTCCGGACTAGTCGACTCCATTACGAGGGTGTACTTC
v_gene: TRBV19; abundance: -; d_gene: -; j_gene: TRBJ1-2; CDR3aa: CASSGEGTSNDYYGYTF; CDR3nt: TGTGCCAGTAGCGGAGAAGGGACATCGAACGACTACTATGGCTACACCTTC
v_gene: TRBV29-1; abundance: -; d_gene: -; j_gene: TRBJ2-5; CDR3aa: CSVYITGIQETQYF; CDR3nt: TGCAGCGTTTATATAACAGGTATCCAAGAGACCCAGTACTTC
v_gene: TRBV6-5; abundance: -; d_gene: -; j_gene: TRBJ2-1; CDR3aa: CASSYQKTSSNEQFF; CDR3nt: TGTGCCAGCAGTTACCAAAAGACTAGTAGCAATGAGCAGTTCTTC
v_gene: TRBV11-2; abundance: -; d_gene: TRBD2; j_gene: TRBJ2-7; CDR3aa: CASSIVSGRAPYEQYF; CDR3nt: TGTGCCAGCAGCATAGTTAGCGGGAGGGCCCCCTACGAGCAGTACTTC
v_gene: TRBV2; abundance: -; d_gene: TRBD2; j_gene: TRBJ2-1; CDR3aa: CASSEYSGRTNEQFF; CDR3nt: TGTGCCAGCAGTGAGTATAGCGGGAGGACCAATGAGCAGTTCTTC
v_gene: TRBV7-9; abundance: -; d_gene: TRBD1; j_gene: TRBJ2-7; CDR3aa: CASSLDRGPTYEQYF; CDR3nt: TGTGCCAGCAGCTTAGACAGGGGGCCAACCTACGAGCAGTACTTC
v_gene: TRBV28; abundance: once; d_gene: TRBD2; j_gene: TRBJ2-7; CDR3aa: CASSLGSTSGLRMYF; CDR3nt: TGTGCCAGCAGTTTAGGCTCGACTAGCGGTCTTCGCATGTACTTC
v_gene: TRBV2; abundance: -; d_gene: -; j_gene: TRBJ2-3; CDR3aa: CAIPPGSGRGWGTQYF; CDR3nt: TGTGCCATCCCCCCTGGCAGCGGTAGAGGATGGGGTACGCAGTATTTT
v_gene: TRBV7-9; abundance: -; d_gene: TRBD1; j_gene: TRBJ1-6; CDR3aa: CASSSTGQGSSPLHF; CDR3nt: TGTGCCAGCAGCTCCACGGGACAGGGCTCGTCACCCCTCCACTTT
v_gene: TRBV15; abundance: -; d_gene: TRBD1; j_gene: TRBJ2-3; CDR3aa: CATSRDGGQGRVKYF; CDR3nt: TGTGCCACCAGCAGAGATGGAGGACAGGGGAGGGTCAAGTATTTT
v_gene: TRBV10-3; abundance: -; d_gene: -; j_gene: TRBJ2-5; CDR3aa: CAITRLPQETQYF; CDR3nt: TGTGCCATCACTAGACTACCACAAGAGACCCAGTACTTC
v_gene: TRBV10-3; abundance: few; d_gene: TRBD1; j_gene: TRBJ1-6; CDR3aa: CAISADREGSPLHF; CDR3nt: TGTGCCATCAGTGCTGACAGGGAAGGTTCACCCCTCCACTTT
v_gene: TRBV10-2; abundance: -; d_gene: TRBD2; j_gene: TRBJ2-7; CDR3aa: CASRAGTSGSYEQYF; CDR3nt: TGCGCCAGCAGGGCCGGGACTAGCGGCTCCTACGAGCAGTACTTC
v_gene: TRBV2; abundance: -; d_gene: TRBD2; j_gene: TRBJ2-3; CDR3aa: CASSDIPGLAGGGYTQYF; CDR3nt: TGTGCCAGCAGTGATATCCCGGGACTAGCGGGGGGTGGATATACGCAGTATTTT
v_gene: TRBV2; abundance: -; d_gene: TRBD1; j_gene: TRBJ1-2; CDR3aa: CASSATGYGYTF; CDR3nt: TGTGCCAGCAGCGCGACAGGGTATGGCTACACCTTC
v_gene: TRBV30; abundance: few; d_gene: -; j_gene: TRBJ2-2; CDR3aa: CAWKLQGSHTGELFF; CDR3nt: TGTGCCTGGAAGTTACAGGGATCTCACACCGGGGAGCTGTTTTTT
v_gene: TRBV10-3; abundance: once; d_gene: -; j_gene: TRBJ2-5; CDR3aa: CAISGNRETQYF; CDR3nt: TGTGCCATCAGTGGCAACCGGGAGACCCAGTACTTC
v_gene: TRBV9; abundance: -; d_gene: TRBD1; j_gene: TRBJ2-7; CDR3aa: CASSVVGDRASEQYF; CDR3nt: TGTGCCAGCAGCGTAGTAGGGGACAGGGCGTCCGAGCAGTACTTC
v_gene: TRBV6-5; abundance: -; d_gene: TRBD2; j_gene: TRBJ2-1; CDR3aa: CASSYTTSGGASEQFF; CDR3nt: TGTGCCAGCAGTTACACTACTAGCGGGGGGGCTTCTGAGCAGTTCTTC
v_gene: TRBV6-5; abundance: -; d_gene: TRBD1; j_gene: TRBJ1-2; CDR3aa: CASSSYRGLVGGYTF; CDR3nt: TGTGCCAGCAGTTCCTACAGGGGGCTGGTGGGGGGCTACACCTTC
v_gene: TRBV6-5; abundance: -; d_gene: -; j_gene: TRBJ1-3; CDR3aa: CASRASGNTIYF; CDR3nt: TGTGCCAGCAGAGCCTCTGGAAACACCATATATTTT
v_gene: TRBV4-1; abundance: -; d_gene: TRBD2; j_gene: TRBJ2-3; CDR3aa: CASSQVASGGAADTQYF; CDR3nt: TGCGCCAGCAGCCAAGTGGCTAGCGGGGGGGCCGCAGATACGCAGTATTTT
v_gene: TRBV18; abundance: -; d_gene: -; j_gene: TRBJ1-6; CDR3aa: CASSPKTPHTTSPLHF; CDR3nt: TGTGCCAGCTCACCGAAGACACCCCACACGACTTCACCCCTCCACTTT
v_gene: TRBV18; abundance: -; d_gene: TRBD2; j_gene: TRBJ2-1; CDR3aa: CASSPSGLQNNEQFF; CDR3nt: TGTGCCAGCTCACCGTCGGGACTACAGAACAATGAGCAGTTCTTC
v_gene: TRBV9; abundance: -; d_gene: -; j_gene: TRBJ1-1; CDR3aa: CASSAQTGNTEAFF; CDR3nt: TGTGCCAGCAGCGCCCAGACAGGGAACACTGAAGCTTTCTTT
v_gene: TRBV7-3; abundance: -; d_gene: -; j_gene: TRBJ2-7; CDR3aa: CASSLGDKPYEQYF; CDR3nt: TGTGCCAGCAGCTTGGGCGACAAACCCTACGAGCAGTACTTC
v_gene: TRBV5-6; abundance: -; d_gene: TRBD1; j_gene: TRBJ1-1; CDR3aa: CASSLLGRQGLFSNTEAFF; CDR3nt: TGTGCCAGCAGCTTGCTGGGCCGACAGGGCCTATTCTCGAACACTGAAGCTTTCTTT
v_gene: TRBV21-1; abundance: -; d_gene: -; j_gene: TRBJ2-7; CDR3aa: CASNPAQVQSLITSYEQYF; CDR3nt: TGTGCCAGCAACCCGGCCCAGGTACAATCCCTTATCACTTCCTACGAGCAGTACTTC
v_gene: TRBV10-3; abundance: -; d_gene: -; j_gene: TRBJ2-2; CDR3aa: CAISESTAPNTGELFF; CDR3nt: TGTGCCATCAGTGAGTCGACAGCTCCGAACACCGGGGAGCTGTTTTTT
v_gene: TRBV7-3; abundance: -; d_gene: TRBD2; j_gene: TRBJ2-1; CDR3aa: CASSSTSGREYEQFF; CDR3nt: TGTGCCAGCAGCTCGACTAGCGGGAGGGAGTATGAGCAGTTCTTC
v_gene: TRBV2; abundance: -; d_gene: -; j_gene: TRBJ1-4; CDR3aa: CASSSRSGTNEKLFF; CDR3nt: TGTGCCAGCAGTTCTCGGTCCGGAACTAATGAAAAACTGTTTTTT
v_gene: TRBV29-1; abundance: -; d_gene: -; j_gene: TRBJ2-7; CDR3aa: CSVQWTGKDSYEQYF; CDR3nt: TGCAGCGTTCAATGGACTGGCAAGGACTCCTACGAGCAGTACTTC
v_gene: TRBV19; abundance: -; d_gene: -; j_gene: TRBJ1-5; CDR3aa: CASSIWEQGFNQPQHF; CDR3nt: TGTGCCAGTAGTATCTGGGAACAGGGATTCAATCAGCCCCAGCATTTT
v_gene: TRBV2; abundance: -; d_gene: -; j_gene: TRBJ2-7; CDR3aa: CASSETGSYEQYF; CDR3nt: TGTGCCAGCAGTGAGACGGGCTCCTACGAGCAGTACTTC
v_gene: TRBV4-1; abundance: -; d_gene: TRBD1; j_gene: TRBJ2-1; CDR3aa: CASSQMKGQGRLAEQFF; CDR3nt: TGCGCCAGCAGCCAAATGAAGGGACAGGGTAGATTAGCTGAGCAGTTCTTC
v_gene: TRBV4-3; abundance: -; d_gene: -; j_gene: TRBJ2-7; CDR3aa: CASSQGTEDYEQYF; CDR3nt: TGCGCCAGCAGCCAAGGGACGGAGGACTACGAGCAGTACTTC
v_gene: TRBV11-2; abundance: -; d_gene: TRBD1; j_gene: TRBJ2-7; CDR3aa: CASSLGWDRGPYEQYF; CDR3nt: TGTGCCAGCAGCTTAGGTTGGGACAGGGGACCCTACGAGCAGTACTTC
v_gene: TRBV27; abundance: few; d_gene: TRBD2; j_gene: TRBJ2-5; CDR3aa: CASSSGGVIKETQYF; CDR3nt: TGTGCCAGCAGTAGCGGGGGAGTCATTAAAGAGACCCAGTACTTC
v_gene: TRBV6-1; abundance: -; d_gene: -; j_gene: TRBJ2-7; CDR3aa: CASSRTESYEQYF; CDR3nt: TGTGCCTCCTCCCGGACAGAGTCCTACGAGCAGTACTTC